A single sample gave rise to the 2 T cell receptor beta chains below, sequenced in a study of CD8+CD57+ T cells in acquired aplastic anemia. It was patients with CD8+CD57+ cell expansion by flow cytometry who were chosen for sequencing. Genomic DNA constituted the template upon which TCR beta VDJ and CDR3 profiling was performed. TCRdb reanalysed the reads using MiXCR and keeps one entry per CDR3 protein. The data contain about 40,000 distinct CDR3 sequences, less than 65% of them singletons. Sequencing was done on a sample of sorted CD4+, CD8+, or CD8+CD57+ T cells (not recorded which) from PBMCs. The receptors here all came from a human donor with aplastic anemia.

V usage is TRBV7-9 and J usage is TRBJ2-5, with D maybe TRBD1 (5 bases). V lost 5 bases and J 5 bases, leaving 12 bases between the germline ends. The length of the CDR3 is 13 residues. CDR1 and CDR2 from the germline V gene are SEHNR and FQNEAQ (reference sequence). The CDR3, as DNA: TGTGCCAGCAGCAAACAGGTTAGGGAGACCCAGTACTTC. Protein: CASSKQVRETQYF.

This chain links TRBV7-3 with TRBJ1-2, with D possibly being TRBD1 (5 bases). Trimming shortened V by 4 bases and J by 2 bases, and 5 bases separated the two germline ends. The CDR3 loop spans 12 amino acids. Germline V gene lookup returns CDR1 SGHTA and CDR2 FQGTGA. In nucleotides, the CDR3 is TGTGCCAGCAGCTCAGGGAACTATGGCTACACCTTC. It encodes CASSSGNYGYTF.